This TCR delta chain was observed in a study of Vδ1+ human thymocytes. General study findings and limits: Thymic TRG and TRD repertoires appeared highly polyclonal. About 20% of thymic delta-chain sequences were Vdelta2, with few Vdelta3, unlike blood Vdelta1+ controls. Many TRG clonotypes were shared between donors; TRD repertoires were essentially private. Bulk data may be misread because of unexpected Vdelta2 sequences.

This clone appeared a few times. Antigen: not known. The germline gives CDR1 GEAIGNYY, CDR2 EKD. V shed 6 bases, J shed 3 bases, and the junction held 9 bases outside the gene matches. The length of the CDR3 is 15 residues. The sorted cells were CD3+ Vdelta1+ Vdelta2- thymocytes from alphabeta-depleted thymus. Sequences come from RNA converted to cDNA by reverse transcription. CDR3 amplicons came from multiplex PCR with pooled V-gene forward and constant-region reverse primers. TCRdb re-called the multiplex PCR reads with CATT. The table shows 70,000 to 90,000 delta-chain clones, with around 32% occurring only once.

This clonotype was sampled from a boy younger than two who had congenital heart surgery. The rearrangement joins TRDV2 to TRDJ1; 10 bases fit TRDD3. Sequencing used Vdelta1+ gamma-delta thymocytes from the thymus. Documented subset: FACS-sorted CD3+ TCRalphabeta- TCRVdelta1+ TCRVdelta2- thymocytes. The CDR3 DNA sequence: TGTGCCTGTTTCGTACTGGGGGATTCTGCCGATAAACTCATCTTT. It encodes CACFVLGDSADKLIF.